These 28 T cell receptor beta chains were sequenced from one sample in a study of blood T cell repertoires in COVID-19. Produced via immunoSEQ multiplex PCR; TCRdb's table is partial and in-frame only. The repertoire has some 300,000 clones, less than 90% of them found once; the top ten carry over 10%. Sequencing was performed on peripheral blood. All receptors derive from a woman aged 70-85 years with COVID-19, enrolled during active disease.

This chain joins TRBV27 and TRBJ2-7; 9 bases line up with TRBD1. Germline CDR1 reads MNHEY; CDR2 reads SMNVEV (reference sequence). Trimming cost V 5 bases and J 1 base; bases outside gene matches: 9. This CDR3 region has 16 residues. In DNA, the CDR3 is TGTGCCAGCAGTCCCCTCCGGGACAGGGTTTCCTACGAGCAGTACTTC. It codes for CASSPLRDRVSYEQYF.

The CDR3 DNA reads as TGTGCCAGCAGCTTAGCACGAGCGGGGTCGAACACCGGGGAGCTGTTTTTT. This encodes CASSLARAGSNTGELFF. The chain joins TRBV7-2 to TRBJ2-2; 7 nucleotides agree with TRBD2. The junction had 4 bases not matched to a gene; V was cut back by 0 bases and J by 0 bases. The CDR3 runs to 17 residues. Per the germline V gene, CDR1 is SGHTA and CDR2 is FQGNSA. Variable domain in full (rest from reference TRBV7-2 and TRBJ2-2): GAGVSQSPSNKVTEKGKDVELRCDPISGHTALYWYRQSLGQGLEFLIYFQGNSAPDKSGLPSDRFSAERTGGSVSTLTIQRTQQEDSAVYLCASSLARAGSNTGELFFGEGSRLTVL.

This sequence joins TRBV28 and TRBJ2-5, with 9 nucleotides matching TRBD2. CDR3 size: 17 residues. The V gene end was trimmed by 4 bases and the J gene end by 3 bases; junction bases not matched to a gene: 12. CDR1 is MDHEN and CDR2 is SYDVKM in the germline V gene. The chain's CDR3 is CASSSHAAGTSKETQYF. The CDR3, as DNA: TGTGCCAGCAGTTCCCATGCGGCCGGGACTAGCAAAGAGACCCAGTACTTC.

V gene TRBV7-2 combines with J gene TRBJ1-2; D is uncertain. The CDR3 length is 14 residues. V was shortened by 4 bases and J by 8 bases, with 17 bases between the two germline ends. Germline V gives CDR1 SGHTA, CDR2 FQGNSA. Written as DNA, the CDR3 is TGTGCCAGCAGCTCCGGAGGGATAGGGCGAGGCTACACCTTC. As protein: CASSSGGIGRGYTF.

This clone was counted once. The chain has TRBV9 and TRBJ1-5, with TRBD1 identical over 7 bases. Germline CDR1 is SGDLS and CDR2 is YYNGEE. The CDR3 totals 15 residues. The J segment lost 0 bases and the V segment lost 4 bases, leaving 4 bases of the junction unmatched. In DNA form, the CDR3 reads TGTGCCAGCAGCTCCGGGACAGATAGCAATCAGCCCCAGCATTTT. This encodes CASSSGTDSNQPQHF.

The chain carries TRBV6-1 and TRBJ1-5; 8 nucleotides line up with TRBD1. This CDR3 spans 16 amino acids. The V segment lost 3 bases and the J segment 5 bases; nucleotides outside the gene matches: 9. CDR1 and CDR2 (germline): MNHNS, SASEGT. The CDR3 region has the DNA TGTGCCAGCAGTGACAGGGCAGGGGGCTATTATCAGCCCCAGCATTTT. Translated, it gives CASSDRAGGYYQPQHF.

The rearrangement links TRBV7-9 to TRBJ2-1; possibly TRBD2 for D (5 bases). Looked up from germline, CDR1 is SEHNR and CDR2 is FQNEAQ (reference sequence). V shed 5 bases and J shed 9 bases, with 20 bases lying between them. This CDR3 contains 15 residues. The chain's CDR3 is CASSPHLASPSEQFF. The CDR3 bases are TGTGCCAGCAGCCCCCATCTTGCTAGCCCAAGTGAGCAGTTCTTC.

The chain links TRBV10-3 to TRBJ2-7, with D possibly being TRBD2 (6 bases). CDR1 ENHRY and CDR2 SYGVKD come from the germline V gene. V lost 0 bases, J lost 6 bases, and 12 bases lay in between. The CDR3 covers 14 residues. The CDR3 protein is CAISESGGSGEQYF. CDR3 DNA sequence: TGTGCCATCAGTGAGTCGGGAGGATCGGGCGAGCAGTACTTC.

The chain couples TRBV5-6 to TRBJ1-1, with a weak D call TRBD1 (6 bases). Trimming stripped 0 bases from V and 4 bases from J, with 13 bases between. Looked up from germline, CDR1 is SGHDT and CDR2 is YYEEEE. The CDR3 is made up of 15 amino acids. CDR3 in DNA: TGTGCCAGCAGCTTGGAAGGCCAGGGGAGCACTGAAGCTTTCTTT. Translated: CASSLEGQGSTEAFF.

The chain employs TRBV7-9 and TRBJ2-6; D may be TRBD1 (6 bases). V was pared by 5 bases and J by 1 base, with 15 bases between. The CDR3 contains 17 residues. The germline V gene has CDR1 SEHNR and CDR2 FQNEAQ (reference sequence). CDR3 loop: CASSPGERFSGANVLTF. The DNA for the CDR3 is TGTGCCAGCAGCCCAGGGGAAAGGTTTTCTGGGGCCAACGTCCTGACTTTC. The full variable domain, rest sourced from reference TRBV7-9 and TRBJ2-6, is DTGVSQNPRHKITKRGQNVTFRCDPISEHNRLYWYRQTLGQGPEFLTYFQNEAQLEKSRLLSDRFSAERPKGSFSTLEIQRTEQGDSAMYLCASSPGERFSGANVLTFGAGSRLTVL.

The CDR3 spells CAWSVGGKNTEAFF. CDR3 coding DNA: TGTGCCTGGAGTGTAGGAGGGAAGAACACTGAAGCTTTCTTT. The J gene is TRBJ1-1, the V gene TRBV30; D remains ambiguous. V lost 0 bases to trimming and J lost 1 base, with 9 bases between them. Germline V gene lookup returns CDR1 GTSNPN and CDR2 SVGIG (reference sequence). The CDR3 has 14 residues.

This clone was observed a single time. The chain joins TRBV19 to TRBJ1-1; 11 bases line up with TRBD1. Trimming removed 7 bases from V and 4 bases from J; junction bases left unmatched: 11. Germline V gives CDR1 LNHDA, CDR2 SQIVND (reference sequence). The CDR3 sequence is 16 residues long. CDR3 sequence (DNA): TGTGCCAGTATCCGGGACAGGGGGTATCCGAGCACTGAAGCTTTCTTT. The encoded protein is CASIRDRGYPSTEAFF.

The rearrangement uses TRBV10-3 and TRBJ2-3, with 10 bases aligning to TRBD2. The CDR3 sequence is 14 residues long. Germline trimming cut 8 bases from V and 4 bases from J; bases unmatched to any gene: 6. CDR1 ENHRY and CDR2 SYGVKD come from the germline V gene. Here the CDR3 reads CAIQSGGGADTQYF. The DNA for the CDR3 is TGTGCCATCCAGAGCGGGGGGGGAGCAGATACGCAGTATTTT.

The chain couples TRBV10-3 to TRBJ1-1; 10 bases map to TRBD1. J gave up 6 bases and V 6 bases, and 13 bases lay outside the gene matches. Germline V gene sequence: CDR1 ENHRY, CDR2 SYGVKD. The CDR3 length is 16 residues. CDR3 sequence (DNA): TGTGCCATCAGCTCGAGGGGGGACAGGGGTGATTCTGAAGCTTTCTTT. This sequence encodes CAISSRGDRGDSEAFF.

This chain uses TRBV3-1 (or the pseudogene TRBV3-2) with TRBJ1-3; weak D call: TRBD1 (5 bases). The germline V gene has CDR1 LGHDT and CDR2 YNNKEL (reference sequence). The V end was cut by 7 bases, the J end by 2 bases, with 18 bases between. The CDR3 has 16 amino acids. The CDR3 nucleotides are TGTGCCAGCACCCCCGGACCCAGGGTAGCTGGAAACACCATATATTTT. It encodes CASTPGPRVAGNTIYF.

V usage is TRBV11-3 and J usage is TRBJ2-2, with TRBD1 identical over 9 bases. CDR1 SGHNT and CDR2 YENEEA come from the germline V gene. This CDR3 has 16 amino acids. V lost 5 bases to trimming and J lost 7 bases; unmatched junction nucleotides: 11. In DNA, the CDR3 is TGTGCCAGCAGCCCGGGACAGGGAGGTTACGACGGGGAGCTGTTTTTT. Residues: CASSPGQGGYDGELFF.

This chain links TRBV5-5 with TRBJ2-3, with 8 bases matching TRBD2. The J segment lost 7 bases and the V segment lost 0 bases, leaving 7 bases of the junction unmatched. In germline, CDR1 is SGHKS, CDR2 YYEKEE (reference sequence). The length of the CDR3 is 15 residues. The CDR3 is CASSLATGGLYTQYF. The CDR3 bases are TGTGCCAGCAGCTTGGCTACGGGGGGGCTATATACGCAGTATTTT.

The chain employs TRBV7-9 and TRBJ1-4, with a possible D match to TRBD1 (5 bases). This CDR3 contains 16 residues. V was clipped by 4 bases and J by 8 bases, with 20 bases between them. Germline values: CDR1 SEHNR, CDR2 FQNEAQ (reference sequence). The CDR3 DNA follows: TGTGCCAGCAGCTCTAGTGGGAGGGGTCAGCAGGAAAAACTGTTTTTT. This codes for CASSSSGRGQQEKLFF. Full variable domain (remainder filled in from reference TRBV7-9 and TRBJ1-4): DTGVSQNPRHKITKRGQNVTFRCDPISEHNRLYWYRQTLGQGPEFLTYFQNEAQLEKSRLLSDRFSAERPKGSFSTLEIQRTEQGDSAMYLCASSSSGRGQQEKLFFGSGTQLSVL.

This clone was recorded a few times. J is TRBJ1-1 and V is TRBV7-2; 8 nucleotides agree with TRBD1. CDR1 SGHTA and CDR2 FQGNSA come from the germline V gene. Trimming cost V 1 base and J 3 bases; bases outside gene matches: 7. The CDR3 has 16 amino acids. CDR3 nucleotides: TGTGCCAGCAGCTTAGGTTGGGACAGGTTGTACACTGAAGCTTTCTTT. Translated, it gives CASSLGWDRLYTEAFF.

The table lists this clone with many counts. The V call is TRBV11-2, the J call TRBJ1-1; 8 nucleotides match TRBD1. Germline-derived CDR1 and CDR2 are SGHAT and FQNNGV. The CDR3 extends over 15 amino acids. With 2 bases clipped from V and 1 base from J, the junction kept 3 bases outside the gene matches. CDR3 sequence: CASSLWTGTNTEAFF. The CDR3 DNA reads TGTGCCAGCAGCTTATGGACAGGGACGAACACTGAAGCTTTCTTT.

This rearrangement joins TRBV5-1 to TRBJ2-7, with 7 bases that match TRBD2. The CDR3 is 16 residues long. J gave up 0 bases and V 1 base, and 7 bases lay outside the gene matches. Germline loops: CDR1 SGHRS, CDR2 YFSETQ. CDR3 amino acids: CASSLRPAGSSYEQYF. DNA of the CDR3: TGCGCCAGCAGCTTGAGGCCAGCGGGGAGCTCCTACGAGCAGTACTTC.

V is TRBV3-1 (or the pseudogene TRBV3-2) and J is TRBJ1-4, with no clear D. The CDR3 sequence is 14 residues long. In germline, CDR1 is LGHDT, CDR2 YNNKEL (reference sequence). V was cut by 1 base and J by 7 bases, with 10 bases left in between. CDR3: CASSQVLPSEKLFF. In DNA form, the CDR3 reads TGTGCCAGCAGCCAAGTACTTCCCTCTGAAAAACTGTTTTTT.

The rearrangement joins TRBV27 to TRBJ2-1; 10 nucleotides line up with TRBD2. Germline V gives CDR1 MNHEY, CDR2 SMNVEV (reference sequence). The CDR3 spans 14 residues. The V segment lost 6 bases and the J segment 8 bases; nucleotides outside the gene matches: 7. The CDR3 DNA reads TGTGCCAGCAGCGGTCTAGCGGGGGCCGATGAGCAGTTCTTC. This translates into CASSGLAGADEQFF.

The chain joins TRBV24-1 to TRBJ2-1; D might be TRBD2 (5 bases). Germline values: CDR1 KGHDR, CDR2 SFDVKD. The ends were cut back, 1 base at V and 12 bases at J, with 9 bases in the middle. CDR3 length: 12 amino acids. CDR3 in amino acids: CATSDLGLWQFF. The DNA for the CDR3 is TGTGCCACCAGTGATTTAGGACTTTGGCAGTTCTTC.

CDR3 sequence: CASTTQTGWYNEQFF. The DNA for the CDR3 is TGTGCCAGTACCACGCAGACAGGGTGGTACAATGAGCAGTTCTTC. The J gene is TRBJ2-1, the V gene TRBV19, with TRBD1 matching over 7 bases. V shed 7 bases, J shed 4 bases, and the junction held 10 bases outside the gene matches. Germline CDR1 and CDR2: LNHDA and SQIVND (reference sequence). CDR3 length equals 15 residues.

The chain employs TRBV30 and TRBJ1-2, with 7 bases identical to TRBD1. J lost 2 bases, V lost 4 bases, and 4 bases had no gene match. The germline CDR1 and CDR2 sequences are GTSNPN and SVGIG (reference sequence). CDR3 length equals 13 residues. The CDR3 bases are TGTGCCTGGATCCAGACAGGGAACTATGGCTACACCTTC. Translating gives CAWIQTGNYGYTF. The full variable domain, its missing parts supplied by reference TRBV30 and TRBJ1-2, is SQTIHQWPATLVQPVGSPLSLECTVEGTSNPNLYWYRQAAGRGLQLLFYSVGIGQISSEVPQNLSASRPQDRQFILSSKKLLLSDSGFYLCAWIQTGNYGYTFGSGTRLTVV.

The V and J genes are TRBV5-4 and TRBJ2-3, with D tentatively TRBD2 (7 bases). The CDR3 has 17 amino acids. Germline V gives CDR1 SGHNT, CDR2 YYREEE (reference sequence). Between the trimmed V and J ends, which lost 0 bases and 3 bases, there was a span of 17 bases. The CDR3, as DNA: TGTGCCAGCAGCTTGGTTGGGGGGGGCGGAGGAACAGATACGCAGTATTTT. Translating gives CASSLVGGGGGTDTQYF.

The rearrangement joins TRBV19 to TRBJ1-2; the D is unclear. Germline values: CDR1 LNHDA, CDR2 SQIVND (reference sequence). The CDR3 covers 13 residues. V was trimmed by 2 bases and J by 2 bases, leaving 6 bases between them. In DNA, the CDR3 is TGTGCCAGTAGTATACGGCGGAACTATGGCTACACCTTC. Protein sequence: CASSIRRNYGYTF. The complete variable domain, with remaining parts taken from reference TRBV19 and TRBJ1-2, reads DGGITQSPKYLFRKEGQNVTLSCEQNLNHDAMYWYRQDPGQGLRLIYYSQIVNDFQKGDIAEGYSVSREKKESFPLTVTSAQKNPTAFYLCASSIRRNYGYTFGSGTRLTVV.